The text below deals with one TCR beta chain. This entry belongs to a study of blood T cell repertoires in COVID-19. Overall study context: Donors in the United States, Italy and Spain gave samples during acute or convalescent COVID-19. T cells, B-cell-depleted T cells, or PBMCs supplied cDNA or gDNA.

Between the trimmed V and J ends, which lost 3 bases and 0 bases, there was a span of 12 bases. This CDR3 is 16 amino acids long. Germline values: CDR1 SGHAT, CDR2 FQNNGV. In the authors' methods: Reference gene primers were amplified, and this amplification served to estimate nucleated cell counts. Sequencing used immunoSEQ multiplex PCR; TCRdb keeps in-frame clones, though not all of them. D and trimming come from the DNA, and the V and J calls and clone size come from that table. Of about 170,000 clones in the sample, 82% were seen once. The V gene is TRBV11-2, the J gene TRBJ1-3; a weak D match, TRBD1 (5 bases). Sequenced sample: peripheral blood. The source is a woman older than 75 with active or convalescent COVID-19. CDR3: CASSFRVTNSGNTIYF. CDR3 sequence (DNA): TGTGCCAGCAGCTTCAGGGTAACTAACTCTGGAAACACCATATATTTT.